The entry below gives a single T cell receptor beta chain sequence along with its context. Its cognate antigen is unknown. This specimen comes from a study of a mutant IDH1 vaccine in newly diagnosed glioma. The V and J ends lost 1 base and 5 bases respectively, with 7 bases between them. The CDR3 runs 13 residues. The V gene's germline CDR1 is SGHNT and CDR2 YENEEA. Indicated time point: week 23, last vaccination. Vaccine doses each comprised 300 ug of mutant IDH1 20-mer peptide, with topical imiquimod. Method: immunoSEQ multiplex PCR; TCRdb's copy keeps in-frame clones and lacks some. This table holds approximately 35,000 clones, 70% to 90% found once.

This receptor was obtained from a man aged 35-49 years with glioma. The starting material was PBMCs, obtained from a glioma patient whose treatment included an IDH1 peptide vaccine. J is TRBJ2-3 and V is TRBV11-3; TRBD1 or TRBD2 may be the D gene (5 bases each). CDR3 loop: CASSLGDGDTQYF. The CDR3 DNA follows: TGTGCCAGCAGCTTAGGGGACGGAGATACGCAGTATTTT. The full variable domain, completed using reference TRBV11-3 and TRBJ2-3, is EAGVVQSPRYKIIEKKQPVAFWCNPISGHNTLYWYLQNLGQGPELLIRYENEEAVDDSQLPKDRFSAERLKGVDSTLKIQPAELGDSAVYLCASSLGDGDTQYFGPGTRLTVL.